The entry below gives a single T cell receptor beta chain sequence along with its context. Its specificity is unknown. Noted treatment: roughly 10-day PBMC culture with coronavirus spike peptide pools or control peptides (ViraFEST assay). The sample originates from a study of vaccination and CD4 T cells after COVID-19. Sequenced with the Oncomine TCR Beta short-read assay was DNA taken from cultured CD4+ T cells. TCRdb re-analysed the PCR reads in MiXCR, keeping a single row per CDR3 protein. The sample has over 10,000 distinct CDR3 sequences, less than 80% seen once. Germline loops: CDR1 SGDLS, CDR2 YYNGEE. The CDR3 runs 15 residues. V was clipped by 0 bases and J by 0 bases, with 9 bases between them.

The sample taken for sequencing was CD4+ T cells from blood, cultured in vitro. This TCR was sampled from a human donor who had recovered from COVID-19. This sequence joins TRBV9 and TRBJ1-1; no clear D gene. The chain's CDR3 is CASSVAQVMNTEAFF. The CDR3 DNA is TGTGCCAGCAGCGTAGCGCAGGTCATGAACACTGAAGCTTTCTTT.